The 11 T cell receptor beta chains presented below share a single source sample, sequenced in a study of blood T cell repertoires in COVID-19. Sequencing was performed with immunoSEQ multiplex PCR; in TCRdb, only in-frame clones are kept and a portion is missing. Of about 260,000 clones in the sample, approximately 90% were seen once. Source material: PBMCs or T cells enriched from blood (not recorded which). The receptors here all came from a woman in her thirties or forties with acute COVID-19.

The rearrangement links TRBV15 to TRBJ1-4; 9 positions agree with TRBD1. V trimming: 1 base; J trimming: 7 bases; junction bases outside the gene matches: 4. Germline V gene data show CDR1 as LNHNV and CDR2 as YYDKDF (reference sequence). The CDR3 has 15 amino acids. CDR3 DNA: TGTGCCACCAGCAGAGGGACAGGGGAAGGTGAAAAACTGTTTTTT. It specifies CATSRGTGEGEKLFF.

The V gene is TRBV2, the J gene TRBJ2-7; tentatively, D is TRBD2 (5 bases). Trimming stripped 6 bases from V and 3 bases from J, with 15 bases between. CDR3 size: 14 residues. Germline V gene lookup returns CDR1 SNHLY and CDR2 FYNNEI. The CDR3 here is CASSPQRTLYEQYF. The DNA for the CDR3 is TGTGCCAGCAGCCCTCAACGGACTCTCTACGAGCAGTACTTC.

This clone appeared once. The gene calls are TRBV15 and TRBJ2-6, with 7 bases that match TRBD2. The CDR3 length is 17 residues. J lost 0 bases, V lost 5 bases, and 7 bases had no gene match. Germline CDR1 and CDR2: LNHNV and YYDKDF (reference sequence). Here the CDR3 DNA reads TGTGCCACCAGCTGGGGAGGGCCCTACTCTGGGGCCAACGTCCTGACTTTC. Amino acids: CATSWGGPYSGANVLTF.

V is TRBV11-3 and J is TRBJ2-3; TRBD1 agrees at 12 bases. The CDR3 contains 15 residues. CDR1 is SGHNT, CDR2 YENEEA, per germline. The trim removed 5 bases at V and 6 bases at J, leaving 6 bases unmatched. The CDR3 reads CASSRGTGGADTQYF. The CDR3, as DNA: TGTGCCAGCAGCCGCGGGACAGGGGGCGCGGATACGCAGTATTTT.

V gene TRBV11-2 combines with J gene TRBJ1-1; no definite D call. The CDR3 runs 14 residues. Germline V gene data show CDR1 as SGHAT and CDR2 as FQNNGV. Trimming took 8 bases from V and 4 from J, leaving 17 bases between them. CDR3 bases: TGTGCCAGCCGCCCCCAAAGGGAGGGCACTGAAGCTTTCTTT. Its protein product is CASRPQREGTEAFF.

The CDR3 here is CASSQGWDRGLGGYTF. CDR3 DNA sequence: TGTGCCAGCAGCCAAGGGTGGGACAGGGGGCTTGGCGGCTACACCTTC. V is TRBV3-1 (or the pseudogene TRBV3-2) and J is TRBJ1-2; TRBD1 agrees at 12 bases. The V and J ends lost 1 base and 8 bases, in that order; junction bases with no gene match: 8. The CDR3 runs to 16 residues. Germline lookup yields CDR1 LGHDT and CDR2 YNNKEL (reference sequence).

The V gene is TRBV10-1, the J gene TRBJ2-2, with TRBD2 identical over 8 bases. V lost 5 bases and J lost 4; bases outside the gene matches: 15. The CDR3 length is 18 residues. CDR1 is WNHNN and CDR2 is SYGVQD in the germline V gene (reference sequence). CDR3 protein: CASSPGWSGSRGTGELFF. Here the CDR3 DNA reads TGCGCCAGCAGTCCCGGTTGGAGCGGGAGCAGGGGCACCGGGGAGCTGTTTTTT.

The gene calls are TRBV7-9 and TRBJ1-6, with 7 positions matching TRBD1. V was clipped by 5 bases and J by 7 bases; unmatched bases: 11. The CDR3 sequence is 16 residues long. Germline loops: CDR1 SEHNR, CDR2 FQNEAQ (reference sequence). CDR3 DNA: TGTGCCAGCAGCCAAGGGACAGATGGCGGCAATTCACCCCTCCACTTT. Protein product: CASSQGTDGGNSPLHF.

The chain recombines TRBV24-1 with TRBJ1-5; D is undetermined. V was shortened by 4 bases and J by 4 bases, with 7 bases between the two germline ends. Germline CDR1 KGHDR, CDR2 SFDVKD. CDR3 size: 13 residues. This CDR3 is CATSESSNQPQHF. The CDR3 coding sequence is TGTGCCACCAGTGAGTCTTCTAATCAGCCCCAGCATTTT.

V gene TRBV11-3 combines with J gene TRBJ1-2; D remains unclear. Germline CDR1 reads SGHNT; CDR2 reads YENEEA. The V gene lost 2 bases and the J gene lost 2 bases, with 6 bases spanning the gap. The CDR3 totals 13 residues. The CDR3 loop reads CASSLQENYGYTF. As DNA, the CDR3 is TGTGCCAGCAGCTTACAGGAAAACTATGGCTACACCTTC.

The V call is TRBV29-1, the J call TRBJ1-4, with a weak D call TRBD1 (5 bases). The CDR3 is made up of 13 amino acids. The V end was cut by 2 bases, the J end by 2 bases, with 6 bases between. Germline CDR1 and CDR2: SQVTM and ANQGSEA. The DNA for the CDR3 is TGCAGCGTTGAAAGGGGCACTAATGAAAAACTGTTTTTT. This codes for CSVERGTNEKLFF.